These 16 T cell receptor beta chains were all obtained from the same sample, sequenced in a study of shared clonotypes between healthy human individuals. Naive CD8 isolation took CD45RO-negative cells positively selected for CCR7 and excluded terminally differentiated effector memory CD45RA+ cells. Here immunoSEQ multiplex PCR was the method, and the copy in TCRdb shows in-frame clones only, minus some. The sample includes 2 million or so clones, over 85% of them seen just once. Sequencing used naive CD8+ T cells sorted from blood. The receptors were sampled from a man aged 18 to 30 in good health.

The genes are TRBV25-1 and TRBJ2-3, with D possibly TRBD2 on 6 matching bases. V gave up 0 bases and J gave up 2 bases, with 9 bases separating them. Germline assignment: CDR1 MGHDK and CDR2 SYGVNS. The CDR3 runs to 15 residues. As DNA, the CDR3 is TGTGCCAGCAGTGAATACGGGGGAGTCACAGATACGCAGTATTTT. Translated, it gives CASSEYGGVTDTQYF.

This clone appeared once. This chain connects TRBV25-1 to TRBJ2-7; 10 bases are shared with TRBD2. CDR1 MGHDK and CDR2 SYGVNS come from the germline V gene. The CDR3 totals 14 residues. J was trimmed by 7 bases and V by 8 bases; bases with no gene match: 11. The chain's CDR3 is CASGEGTSVEEQYF. The CDR3 DNA follows: TGTGCCAGCGGCGAGGGGACTAGCGTAGAGGAGCAGTACTTC.

V and J are TRBV28 and TRBJ2-7, with D maybe TRBD2 (5 bases). The V end lost 3 bases, the J end lost 3 bases, and 15 bases lay between the germline ends. The CDR3 extends over 15 amino acids. From germline, CDR1 is MDHEN and CDR2 SYDVKM. The CDR3 is CASSLGRGNGYEQYF. The CDR3 DNA sequence: TGTGCCAGCAGTTTGGGTCGGGGAAACGGCTACGAGCAGTACTTC.

As to this clone: At the DNA level, this CDR3 is encoded by other sequences in the same sample as well. This chain joins TRBV7-8 and TRBJ2-5; D uncertain. In germline, CDR1 is SGHVS, CDR2 FQNEAQ. CDR3 length: 13 amino acids. Trimming took off 1 base at V and 3 bases at J, with 6 bases between the two ends. CDR3 loop: CASSLDGEETQYF. In DNA form, the CDR3 reads TGTGCCAGCAGCTTAGACGGTGAAGAGACCCAGTACTTC.

The chain has TRBV5-6 and TRBJ2-7; possibly TRBD1 for D (6 bases). The germline V gene has CDR1 SGHDT and CDR2 YYEEEE. Deletions cut 4 bases from V and 5 bases from J, with 13 bases between. This CDR3 is 13 amino acids long. The CDR3 DNA follows: TGTGCCAGCAGCGGGGGCCCAGGGAACGAGCAGTACTTC. Its translation: CASSGGPGNEQYF.

To note about this clone: At the DNA level, this CDR3 is encoded by other sequences in the same sample as well. The rearrangement uses TRBV27 and TRBJ2-5; 7 bases fit TRBD2. The germline gives CDR1 MNHEY, CDR2 SMNVEV (reference sequence). The J segment lost 2 bases and the V segment lost 2 bases, leaving 2 bases of the junction unmatched. This CDR3 is built from 14 residues. The DNA for the CDR3 is TGTGCCAGCAGTTTAATCGGGGGGCAAGAGACCCAGTACTTC. Its protein is CASSLIGGQETQYF.

The rearrangement joins TRBV11-2 to TRBJ2-3; tentatively, D is TRBD2 (5 bases). Trimming took 6 bases from V and 1 from J, leaving 14 bases between them. The CDR3 sequence is 15 residues long. Looked up from germline, CDR1 is SGHAT and CDR2 is FQNNGV. The CDR3 is CASRLWARGTDTQYF. CDR3 nucleotide sequence: TGTGCCAGCAGACTATGGGCGCGGGGCACAGATACGCAGTATTTT.

The chain has TRBV10-3 and TRBJ2-3; 7 bases are a match to TRBD1. V shed 4 bases, J shed 2 bases, and the junction held 9 bases outside the gene matches. Germline assignment: CDR1 ENHRY and CDR2 SYGVKD. The CDR3 extends over 16 amino acids. CDR3: CAISAGQVQYTDTQYF. CDR3 DNA: TGTGCCATCAGTGCTGGACAGGTTCAATACACAGATACGCAGTATTTT.

The rearrangement uses TRBV9 and TRBJ2-7; the D call may be TRBD1 or TRBD2 (6 bases each). This CDR3 contains 14 residues. CDR1 and CDR2 from the germline V gene are SGDLS and YYNGEE. The V and J ends lost 6 bases and 5 bases respectively, with 18 bases between them. CDR3 bases: TGTGCCAGCAACGGGGGCCACGAGGGGGACGAGCAGTACTTC. As protein: CASNGGHEGDEQYF.

As to this clone: Different DNA sequences within this sample yield the same CDR3. The chain employs TRBV14 and TRBJ2-1; D is ambiguous. CDR1 and CDR2 (germline): SGHDN, FVKESK. Trimming removed 4 bases at V and 4 bases at J, with 5 bases between. This CDR3 has 12 residues. The CDR3: CASSRLYNEQFF. The CDR3 DNA reads as TGTGCCAGCAGCCGGCTGTACAATGAGCAGTTCTTC.

J is TRBJ2-5 and V is TRBV14; the match to TRBD2 covers 16 bases. Germline lookup yields CDR1 SGHDN and CDR2 FVKESK. The junction had 11 bases not matched to a gene; V was cut back by 4 bases and J by 0 bases. CDR3 size: 20 residues. In nucleotides, the CDR3 is TGTGCCAGCAGCCTTAAACCGGGACTAGCGGGAGGGAAGTACCAAGAGACCCAGTACTTC. It codes for CASSLKPGLAGGKYQETQYF.

The CDR3 DNA reads as TGTGCCAGCAGTCCCGCAGGGGGCGCGGGCTATGGCTACACCTTC. Its protein is CASSPAGGAGYGYTF. The chain employs TRBV27 and TRBJ1-2; 8 bases agree with TRBD1. Trimming at V came to 5 bases and at J to 4 bases, leaving 9 bases not matched to a gene. The CDR3 loop spans 15 amino acids. Germline CDR1 reads MNHEY; CDR2 reads SMNVEV (reference sequence).

The chain joins TRBV4-1 to TRBJ2-3; 7 nucleotides agree with TRBD2. Germline lookup yields CDR1 MGHRA and CDR2 YSYEKL. V was pared by 1 base and J by 10 bases, with 11 bases of the junction left unmatched. The CDR3 contains 15 residues. The CDR3 DNA reads TGCGCCAGCAGCCAAGGAGGCTTTGGGGGAGGGCCGCAGTATTTT. As protein: CASSQGGFGGGPQYF.

The chain uses TRBV5-4 and TRBJ1-2; unclear D gene. The CDR3 has 15 residues. V was pared by 0 bases and J by 3 bases, with 12 bases between. Germline V gene lookup returns CDR1 SGHNT and CDR2 YYREEE (reference sequence). The CDR3 sequence is CASSLGGSHDYGYTF. The CDR3 DNA reads TGTGCCAGCAGCTTGGGTGGCTCGCACGACTATGGCTACACCTTC.

On this clone: This sample also contains other DNA sequences that code for the same CDR3. This chain connects TRBV30 to TRBJ2-2; maybe TRBD2 (5 bases). This CDR3 comprises 11 residues. From germline, CDR1 is GTSNPN and CDR2 SVGIG (reference sequence). With 4 bases removed from V and 7 bases from J, the gap between germline ends came to 7 bases. This chain's CDR3 is CAWTSGGELFF. CDR3 in DNA: TGTGCCTGGACCAGCGGCGGGGAGCTGTTTTTT.

The chain combines TRBV9 with TRBJ2-7; D is unresolved. Deletions cut 4 bases from V and 0 bases from J, with 11 bases between. The CDR3 consists of 14 residues. Germline assignment: CDR1 SGDLS and CDR2 YYNGEE. CDR3 sequence: CASSSANLSYEQYF. The CDR3 region has the DNA TGTGCCAGCAGCTCAGCGAACCTCTCCTACGAGCAGTACTTC.